A selection of T cell receptor beta chains follows, all from one sample in a study of T-cell reconstitution after alpha-beta-depleted transplantation in children. Each CDR3 protein gets one entry after TCRdb re-called the PCR reads with MiXCR. The sample carries 200,000 or so distinct CDR3 sequences, 8.4% recorded once. The sequencing here drew on PBMCs, mostly from graft donor cells, taken 360 days after TCRalphabeta/CD19-depleted stem cell transplant. The source is a male patient between 2 and 15 years old who had a stem cell transplant for acute myeloid leukemia, so the T cells may come from the graft donor. The conserved cysteine and the conserved F or W are not part of the CDR3 here. Only some rows state a clone size, as once, few, many or a class for expanded clones.

V gene	J gene	clone size	CDR3 protein
TRBV12-3/TRBV12-4	TRBJ2-5	few	ASSFGDRGYQETQY
TRBV12-3/TRBV12-4	TRBJ2-3	many	ASSWTSGGGDTQY
TRBV6-5	TRBJ1-3	few	ASSYLVGHRSGNTIY
TRBV7-2	TRBJ2-3	-	ASRPSGTHDTQY
TRBV12-3/TRBV12-4	TRBJ2-1	many	ASSPGLDTMMQF
TRBV5-1	TRBJ1-2	-	ASSLRDRVYGYT
TRBV20-1	TRBJ2-1	few	SARDGWDYNEQF
TRBV7-2	TRBJ2-3	many	ASREGSTDTQY
TRBV20-1	TRBJ2-3	many	SELAGGGDTQY
TRBV12-3/TRBV12-4	TRBJ2-3	many	ASSLVAVARVTDTQY
TRBV11-2	TRBJ2-1	few	ASSFGASGVSSYNEQF
TRBV7-8	TRBJ2-1	-	ASSFMGASEQF
TRBV12-3/TRBV12-4	TRBJ2-5	few	ASSPSRAGGETQY
TRBV4-3	TRBJ1-2	many	ASSQEWTGIYGYT
TRBV5-1	TRBJ2-1	-	ASSLDAGAYNEQF
TRBV4-3	TRBJ1-5	many	ASSQELRGQPQH
TRBV12-3/TRBV12-4	TRBJ1-3	-	ASSFRTGIVFGNTIY
TRBV15	TRBJ2-1	few	ATSRGGAREQF
TRBV5-1	TRBJ2-3	many	ASRVGGTGTDTQY
TRBV5-1	TRBJ1-4	many	ASSQTGSGEKLF
TRBV12-3/TRBV12-4	TRBJ2-1	-	ASSSRGTIGNEQF
TRBV12-3/TRBV12-4	TRBJ2-1	many	ASSTVAGGNEQF
TRBV28	TRBJ2-5	many	ASSSPAKSWETQY
TRBV9	TRBJ2-3	few	ASSVAPTRTDTQY
TRBV7-2	TRBJ1-6	few	ASTSSYNSPLH
TRBV24-1	TRBJ2-1	many	ATSDSPNGGSNEQF
TRBV5-4	TRBJ2-1	-	ASSAPSGGANEQF
TRBV6-2/TRBV6-3	TRBJ2-2	many	ASTLDSTGELF
TRBV7-6	TRBJ2-1	-	ASSSDRAVTYNEQF
TRBV5-1	TRBJ2-3	many	ASRGGGIALTDTQY
TRBV29-1	TRBJ2-1	few	SVQGGPSSYNEQF
TRBV12-3/TRBV12-4	TRBJ2-1	many	ASSFREGLANEQF
TRBV10-3	TRBJ2-7	-	AISGPGEGIELSYEQY
TRBV15	TRBJ2-3	many	ATSRDSAGSSTDTQY
TRBV11-2	TRBJ2-7	many	ASSSWTGSYEQY
TRBV5-1	TRBJ1-4	few	ASSPLGRVEKLF
TRBV4-1	TRBJ1-1	-	ASSDRGQGNMNTEAF
TRBV11-2	TRBJ2-7	few	ASSPTSGSYYEQY
TRBV5-1	TRBJ2-7	-	ASSAPTYEQY
TRBV5-1	TRBJ2-7	many	ASRPGQSFYEQY
TRBV29-1	TRBJ2-1	many	SVEVAGVENEQF
TRBV5-1	TRBJ1-1	few	ASSLGGLEAF
TRBV7-9	TRBJ2-3	many	ASSGLTGDTQY
TRBV27	TRBJ2-7	many	ASSLSISYEQY
TRBV29-1	TRBJ2-4	few	SVVGHPLAKNIQY
TRBV12-3/TRBV12-4	TRBJ1-1	few	ASSLTPRMNTEAF
TRBV4-1	TRBJ2-2	-	ASSQVFGPNTGELF
TRBV2	TRBJ1-5	medium-sized	ASRAPGYVNQPQH
TRBV18	TRBJ2-3	many	ASSPPPGVPTGDTQY
TRBV10-3	TRBJ1-1	-	AISGNGDGAF
TRBV20-1	TRBJ1-3	few	SATAGTGLGNTIY
TRBV21-1	TRBJ2-1	-	ASSKAKGAQEQF
TRBV5-1	TRBJ1-1	many	ASSLMWGGTEAF
TRBV16	TRBJ1-6	-	ASSQSGSSYNSPLH
TRBV20-1	TRBJ2-5	-	SADAGGRETQY